The clone carrying this T cell receptor (beta chain) was seen repeatedly, ten times or more. After template switching added a universal primer site, the resulting cDNA carried unique molecular identifiers. In TCRdb, the 5' RACE reads were re-called with MiXCR into one record per CDR3 protein. The table records 400,000 to 500,000 distinct CDR3 sequences, approximately 17% of them present only once. This entry comes from a study of identical twins. With 0 bases clipped from V and 9 bases from J, the junction kept 4 bases outside the gene matches. The V gene's germline CDR1 is ENHRY and CDR2 SYGVKD. The length of the CDR3 is 16 residues.

V gene TRBV10-3 combines with J gene TRBJ2-1; 14 bases are a match to TRBD2. Sequencing input: naive T cells sorted from blood. This TCR derives from a man between 50 and 59 years old in good health. Written as DNA, the CDR3 is TGTGCCATCAGTGAGTCCGGGACTAGCGGGAGTGGTGAGCAGTTCTTC. It codes for CAISESGTSGSGEQFF.